The 20 T cell receptor beta chains in this list originate from one sample, sequenced in a study of CD8 T cells in ankylosing spondylitis. Study-wide points: It appeared that ankylosing spondylitis blood was characterized by a TCR beta motif of several highly homologous variants.

A single record per CDR3 protein comes from TCRdb applying MiXCR to the 5' RACE reads. The repertoire includes around 770,000 distinct CDR3 sequences, about 10% of them detected once, and 0.51% sits in the top ten. Their antigens remain unidentified. Sequencing was carried out using blood, either unsorted or a sorted T cell fraction (not recorded which). These receptors all come from a male donor with ankylosing spondylitis.

The V and J genes are TRBV6-4 and TRBJ2-7; D is unclear. There are 10 residues in the CDR3. CDR1 MRHNA and CDR2 SNTAGT come from the germline V gene. With 3 bases removed from V and 6 bases from J, the gap between germline ends came to 3 bases. CDR3 coding DNA: TGTGCCAGCAGTGAAGGCGAGCAGTACTTC. It translates to CASSEGEQYF.

The rearrangement uses TRBV6-2 or TRBV6-3 and TRBJ1-1; D ambiguous. This CDR3 has 15 residues. Germline V lookup: CDR1 MNHEY, CDR2 SVGEGT. V was cut by 7 bases and J by 1 base, with 16 bases left in between. CDR3 DNA sequence: TGTGCCAGCACCTCGTTTGGCTCTCGGAACACTGAAGCTTTCTTT. This encodes CASTSFGSRNTEAFF.

A few counts support this clonotype. The J gene is TRBJ1-1, the V gene TRBV5-6; a weak D match, TRBD1 (5 bases). Germline V gene sequence: CDR1 SGHDT, CDR2 YYEEEE. CDR3 length equals 17 residues. Trimming shortened V by 3 bases and J by 0 bases, and 18 bases separated the two germline ends. The CDR3 loop reads CASSSWVEAGMNTEAFF. For the CDR3, the DNA is TGTGCCAGCAGCTCCTGGGTGGAAGCAGGGATGAACACTGAAGCTTTCTTT.

The DNA for the CDR3 is TGTGCCAGCTCATCGAACACAGGGGAGCAGTACTTC. Protein product: CASSSNTGEQYF. This chain joins TRBV18 and TRBJ2-7; D perhaps matches TRBD1 (6 bases). Trimming took 5 bases from V and 7 from J, leaving 12 bases between them. The CDR3 is made up of 12 amino acids. CDR1 and CDR2 from the germline V gene are KGHSH and LQKENI. The complete variable domain, with remaining parts taken from reference TRBV18 and TRBJ2-7, reads NAGVMQNPRHLVRRRGQEARLRCSPMKGHSHVYWYRQLPEEGLKFMVYLQKENIIDESGMPKERFSAEFPKEGPSILRIQQVVRGDSAAYFCASSSNTGEQYFGPGTRLTVT.

V is TRBV20-1 and J is TRBJ2-5; D gene uncertain. This CDR3 has 15 amino acids. V was clipped by 0 bases and J by 2 bases, with 13 bases between them. Germline V CDR1 and CDR2: DFQATT, SNEGSKA (reference sequence). CDR3 sequence (DNA): TGCAGTGCTAGAGATAGGAAGGCCGGTCAAGAGACCCAGTACTTC. Its translation is CSARDRKAGQETQYF.

This clonotype was detected only a few times. The CDR3: CASSLDLKRNTEAFF. The CDR3 region has the DNA TGTGCCAGCAGCTTGGACCTTAAGAGGAACACTGAAGCTTTCTTT. The chain uses TRBV5-6 and TRBJ1-1, with D unresolved. The V end was cut by 0 bases, the J end by 1 base, with 10 bases between. Per germline, CDR1 SGHDT and CDR2 YYEEEE. This CDR3 is built from 15 residues.

The chain employs TRBV25-1 and TRBJ1-1; perhaps TRBD1 as D (5 bases). The germline gives CDR1 MGHDK, CDR2 SYGVNS. This CDR3 contains 15 residues. The V and J ends lost 3 bases and 4 bases respectively, with 15 bases between them. CDR3 nucleotides: TGTGCCAGCAGTGACGGCGGGGCGCGAGGCACTGAAGCTTTCTTT. It specifies CASSDGGARGTEAFF.

The sample holds a few counts of this clonotype. The chain uses TRBV5-1 and TRBJ2-7; maybe TRBD2 (5 bases). V gave up 5 bases and J gave up 0 bases, with 12 bases separating them. This CDR3 comprises 14 residues. In germline, CDR1 is SGHRS, CDR2 YFSETQ. The CDR3 loop is CASRGSPLSYEQYF. The CDR3 DNA follows: TGCGCCAGCAGGGGGAGTCCCCTCTCCTACGAGCAGTACTTC.

This clonotype came up a few times. This chain links TRBV6-2 or TRBV6-3 with TRBJ1-1; D gene uncertain. V was shortened by 7 bases and J by 1 base, with 19 bases between the two germline ends. The CDR3 length is 16 residues. Germline V gene sequence: CDR1 MNHEY, CDR2 SVGEGT. The CDR3 here is CASKEDRWARNTEAFF. The CDR3 nucleotides read TGTGCCAGCAAGGAAGATAGATGGGCCCGGAACACTGAAGCTTTCTTT.

V is TRBV20-1 and J is TRBJ1-1; D remains ambiguous. The V gene's germline CDR1 is DFQATT and CDR2 SNEGSKA (reference sequence). Between the trimmed V and J ends, which lost 3 bases and 3 bases, there was a span of 14 bases. The CDR3 covers 14 residues. Here the CDR3 DNA reads TGCAGTGCTAGCGATAGAAGTAAACACACTGAAGCTTTCTTT. Translating gives CSASDRSKHTEAFF.

This clonotype has a handful of counts. The chain combines TRBV4-1 with TRBJ1-2, with D tentatively TRBD1 (5 bases). The CDR3 runs 14 residues. Germline-derived CDR1 and CDR2 are MGHRA and YSYEKL. The V end was cut by 1 base, the J end by 6 bases, with 12 bases between. Written as DNA, the CDR3 is TGCGCCAGCAGCCAAGGTCCAGGGTCCCATGGCTACACCTTC. Protein sequence: CASSQGPGSHGYTF.

This clonotype came up a few times. CDR3 loop: CASSYYGGPLDYEQYF. DNA of the CDR3: TGCGCCAGCAGCTACTACGGGGGCCCGCTAGACTACGAGCAGTACTTC. The gene calls are TRBV5-1 and TRBJ2-7; TRBD1 or TRBD2 may be the D gene (6 bases each). V lost 3 bases and J 3 bases, leaving 19 bases between the germline ends. This CDR3 is 16 amino acids long. CDR1 and CDR2 from the germline V gene are SGHRS and YFSETQ.

This clonotype came up a few times. The V gene is TRBV29-1, the J gene TRBJ2-1, with 7 positions matching TRBD1. Germline V gene sequence: CDR1 SQVTM, CDR2 ANQGSEA. This CDR3 comprises 13 residues. The V gene end was trimmed by 3 bases and the J gene end by 6 bases; junction bases not matched to a gene: 5. The CDR3 region has the DNA TGCAGCGTTGAGGACAGGTGGGCCAATGAGCAGTTCTTC. Its translation: CSVEDRWANEQFF.

The rearrangement uses TRBV15 and TRBJ2-7; D might be TRBD2 (6 bases). The CDR3 loop spans 15 amino acids. Germline V lookup: CDR1 LNHNV, CDR2 YYDKDF (reference sequence). Trimming removed 5 bases at V and 2 bases at J, with 16 bases between. CDR3 amino acids: CATSLRDSSTYEQYF. CDR3 nucleotides: TGTGCCACCAGCTTACGGGACTCTTCTACCTACGAGCAGTACTTC.

There are a few counts of this clonotype. The chain links TRBV11-2 to TRBJ2-1; 7 bases map to TRBD2. V shed 3 bases and J 7 bases; nucleotides not matched to a gene: 15. This CDR3 has 17 residues. In germline, CDR1 is SGHAT, CDR2 FQNNGV. The CDR3 spells CASSFRFRGRLANEQFF. In DNA form, the CDR3 reads TGTGCCAGCAGCTTTAGATTCCGGGGAAGACTAGCTAATGAGCAGTTCTTC.

The chain is built from TRBV7-2 and TRBJ2-2; tentative D call: TRBD2 (6 bases). The CDR3 consists of 15 residues. CDR1 and CDR2 (germline): SGHTA, FQGNSA. The V and J ends lost 6 bases and 0 bases respectively, with 11 bases between them. The CDR3 spells CASRLGLANTGELFF. CDR3 nucleotide sequence: TGTGCCAGCAGGTTGGGACTGGCGAACACCGGGGAGCTGTTTTTT.

This clonotype was detected only a few times. The V and J genes are TRBV20-1 and TRBJ2-3; 7 positions match TRBD1. The CDR3 sequence is 14 residues long. V lost 6 bases to trimming and J lost 0 bases; unmatched junction nucleotides: 6. Germline V lookup: CDR1 DFQATT, CDR2 SNEGSKA (reference sequence). CDR3 sequence (DNA): TGCAGTGCCACACAGGGGATTAGCACAGATACGCAGTATTTT. It codes for CSATQGISTDTQYF.

This clonotype has just a few counts. The chain recombines TRBV10-3 with TRBJ1-1, with 10 bases fitting TRBD1. Trimming cost V 3 bases and J 6 bases; bases outside gene matches: 4. Germline loops: CDR1 ENHRY, CDR2 SYGVKD. The length of the CDR3 is 14 residues. CDR3 amino acids: CAISEWGQGSEAFF. CDR3 nucleotides: TGTGCCATCAGTGAATGGGGACAGGGGTCTGAAGCTTTCTTT.

This clonotype occurred many times. The chain carries TRBV10-3 and TRBJ1-6, with D perhaps matching TRBD1 (5 bases). Trimming shortened V by 0 bases and J by 0 bases, and 12 bases separated the two germline ends. Germline CDR1 is ENHRY and CDR2 is SYGVKD. The CDR3 is made up of 18 amino acids. The CDR3 nucleotides are TGTGCCATCAGTGAGTCGGGACGGGCGAGCTCCTATAATTCACCCCTCCACTTT. As protein: CAISESGRASSYNSPLHF.

This clonotype was observed many times. This chain joins TRBV29-1 and TRBJ1-1; 9 bases map to TRBD1. From germline, CDR1 is SQVTM and CDR2 ANQGSEA. CDR3 length: 20 residues. Germline trimming cut 4 bases from V and 2 bases from J; bases unmatched to any gene: 23. CDR3 nucleotides: TGCAGCGTTGTAAAGGTTGTGTTTCCGGGACAGGGATCTGTAAACACTGAAGCTTTCTTT. This gives the protein CSVVKVVFPGQGSVNTEAFF.